These T cell receptor beta chains were read from a single sample in a study of regulatory T cells in long-lasting Graves disease. TCRdb reanalysed the multiplex PCR reads using MiXCR and keeps one entry per CDR3 protein. The sample contains roughly 320,000 distinct CDR3 sequences, around 17% of which appear only once. These sequences were also reported in another study, on T cells in Graves' hyperthyroidism and ophthalmopathy.

Sample: peripheral blood mononuclear cells (PBMCs), taken at new diagnosis, from a patient treated with antithyroid drugs. All receptors come from a man aged 35 to 55 with Graves disease. Each CDR3 is given with its conserved first and last residue. D genes are given only for firm matches. Size is stated for part of the rows, as once, few or many counts, or as a class when the clone is expanded.

V: TRBV24-1
J: TRBJ2-5
size: many
D: TRBD2
DNA: TGTGCCAGTGATTTGCGGGAGGGGGATGGACGAGAGACCCAGTACTTC
CDR3: CASDLREGDGRETQYF

V: TRBV4-1
J: TRBJ2-3
size: few
D: .
DNA: TGCGCCAGCAGCCACCCTCCGCGGGGACCAGAAGGGGGAGATACGCAGTATTTT
CDR3: CASSHPPRGPEGGDTQYF

V: TRBV7-9
J: TRBJ2-7
size: .
D: TRBD2
DNA: TGTGCCAGCAGCTTAGGAGGAGGGACTAGCGTCGAGCAGTACTTC
CDR3: CASSLGGGTSVEQYF

V: TRBV24-1
J: TRBJ2-2
size: .
D: TRBD2
DNA: TGTGCCGCCAGACCGGGACTAGGGCTTGCCGGGGAGCTGTTTTTT
CDR3: CAARPGLGLAGELFF

V: TRBV4-3
J: TRBJ2-6
size: .
D: .
DNA: TGCGCCAGCAGCTGGGGGGATGGCTCTGGGGCCAACGTCCTGACTTTC
CDR3: CASSWGDGSGANVLTF

V: TRBV2
J: TRBJ2-3
size: many
D: .
DNA: TGTGCCAGCAGTGGGACTCGGAACCGGGCAGATACGCAGTATTTT
CDR3: CASSGTRNRADTQYF

V: TRBV12-3/TRBV12-4
J: TRBJ1-2
size: many
D: .
DNA: TGTGCCAGCAGTTCAAATGGACCCTACACCTTC
CDR3: CASSSNGPYTF

V: TRBV15
J: TRBJ2-6
size: few
D: .
DNA: TGTGCCACCAGCAGAGCTTTCTCAGGGTCAGGGGCCAACGTCCTGACTTTC
CDR3: CATSRAFSGSGANVLTF

V: TRBV25-1
J: TRBJ1-2
size: .
D: .
DNA: TGTGCCAGCAGGGCGGGATATGGCTACACCTTC
CDR3: CASRAGYGYTF

V: TRBV11-2
J: TRBJ2-5
size: many
D: TRBD1
DNA: TGTGCCAGCAGCATAACTGGGGCAGGGGGTGATGAGACCCAGTACTTC
CDR3: CASSITGAGGDETQYF

V: TRBV6-4
J: TRBJ2-1
size: .
D: TRBD1
DNA: TGTGCCAGCGGGACAGGGGGCTCGAATGAGCAGTTCTTC
CDR3: CASGTGGSNEQFF

V: TRBV2
J: TRBJ2-3
size: many
D: .
DNA: TGTGCCAGCAGGATGAATCTCGGCACAGATACGCAGTATTTT
CDR3: CASRMNLGTDTQYF

V: TRBV20-1
J: TRBJ1-1
size: many
D: .
DNA: TGCAGTGCGCGGACAGTCACTGAAGCTTTCTTT
CDR3: CSARTVTEAFF

V: TRBV11-3
J: TRBJ2-3
size: many
D: .
DNA: TGTGCCAGCAGCCAAACCTTAGCATCGGATACGCAGTATTTT
CDR3: CASSQTLASDTQYF

V: TRBV29-1
J: TRBJ1-1
size: few
D: .
DNA: TGCAGCGTCTCAAGACAGCTTCGGGCTGAAGCTTTCTTT
CDR3: CSVSRQLRAEAFF

V: TRBV6-2/TRBV6-3
J: TRBJ2-3
size: many
D: .
DNA: TGTGCCAGCAGTTGGCCTAGCGCCTTTCCAGATACGCAGTATTTT
CDR3: CASSWPSAFPDTQYF

V: TRBV18
J: TRBJ1-3
size: .
D: .
DNA: TGTGCCAGCTCACCTCCGGGCCTCGGCTCTGGAAACACCATATATTTT
CDR3: CASSPPGLGSGNTIYF

V: TRBV24-1
J: TRBJ2-3
size: many
D: .
DNA: TGTGCCACCAGTGATCGGACAGCGCCAGGGCGCACAGATACGCAGTATTTT
CDR3: CATSDRTAPGRTDTQYF

V: TRBV5-1
J: TRBJ1-4
size: many
D: .
DNA: TGCGCCATCTATACCACAACTAATGAAAAACTGTTTTTT
CDR3: CAIYTTTNEKLFF

V: TRBV5-5
J: TRBJ1-5
size: few
D: TRBD1
DNA: TGTGCCAGCAGCTTGATGACAGGGGGCTATGATCAGCCCCAGCATTTT
CDR3: CASSLMTGGYDQPQHF

V: TRBV10-3
J: TRBJ2-7
size: many
D: .
DNA: TGTGCCATCAGGTCTGAGGCCGGCGAGCAGTACTTC
CDR3: CAIRSEAGEQYF

V: TRBV27
J: TRBJ2-7
size: many
D: TRBD1
DNA: TGTGCCAGCAGATCCGACAGGGGGTACGAGCAGTACTTC
CDR3: CASRSDRGYEQYF

V: TRBV11-2
J: TRBJ2-5
size: many
D: .
DNA: TGTGCCAGCAGCCTGACAGGCGGCGGGGAGACCCAGTACTTC
CDR3: CASSLTGGGETQYF

V: TRBV19
J: TRBJ2-3
size: .
D: .
DNA: TGTGCCAGTAGTATATTGGCGATTCAACATCCAGATACGCAGTATTTT
CDR3: CASSILAIQHPDTQYF

V: TRBV2
J: TRBJ1-4
size: many
D: TRBD1
DNA: TGTGCCAGCAGCAGCTGGACAGGGGGCGTAACTAATGAAAAACTGTTTTTT
CDR3: CASSSWTGGVTNEKLFF

V: TRBV28
J: TRBJ1-2
size: .
D: TRBD1
DNA: TGTGCCTTAACAGGGGGCGGTGGCTACACCTTC
CDR3: CALTGGGGYTF

V: TRBV7-2
J: TRBJ2-1
size: .
D: .
DNA: TGTGCCAGCAGCATGACTAGTTATGAGCAGTTCTTC
CDR3: CASSMTSYEQFF

V: TRBV6-1
J: TRBJ1-5
size: .
D: .
DNA: TGTGCCAGCAGTGAAAGACGGAACGAGAATTGGCCCCAGCATTTT
CDR3: CASSERRNENWPQHF

V: TRBV28
J: TRBJ1-4
size: many
D: .
DNA: TGTGCCAGCAGCTCCGTTTCCAATGAAAAACTGTTTTTT
CDR3: CASSSVSNEKLFF

V: TRBV6-5
J: TRBJ2-7
size: many
D: .
DNA: TGTGCCAGCAGTTGGGACCAACCCTCCTACGAGCAGTACTTC
CDR3: CASSWDQPSYEQYF

V: TRBV6-1
J: TRBJ2-7
size: many
D: TRBD1
DNA: TGTGCCAGCATCCGGGGACAGACCTCCTACGAGCAGTACTTC
CDR3: CASIRGQTSYEQYF

V: TRBV6-1
J: TRBJ1-1
size: few
D: .
DNA: TGTGCCAGCTACCCCCGTGGGAGGGTAGCGGTGGTACGAGTAGCTGAAGCTTTCTTT
CDR3: CASYPRGRVAVVRVAEAFF

V: TRBV28
J: TRBJ1-3
size: many
D: .
DNA: TGTGCCAGCAGTTGGTTGCTCAGGGGCACAGGAAACACCATATATTTT
CDR3: CASSWLLRGTGNTIYF

V: TRBV4-1
J: TRBJ1-6
size: many
D: TRBD1
DNA: TGCGCCAGCAGTTTGGTCGTCAGGGGGATGCCCCTCCACTTT
CDR3: CASSLVVRGMPLHF

V: TRBV2
J: TRBJ1-1
size: many
D: TRBD1
DNA: TGTGCCAGCAGTCAAACAGGGGACACTGAAGCTTTCTTT
CDR3: CASSQTGDTEAFF

V: TRBV5-1
J: TRBJ2-5
size: many
D: .
DNA: TGCGCCAGCAGCTTGGACAGGGCGACCCAAGAGACCCAGTACTTC
CDR3: CASSLDRATQETQYF

V: TRBV7-2
J: TRBJ2-7
size: few
D: .
DNA: TGTGCCAGCAGCTTAGAGGCCGACGGGCACGAGCAGTACTTC
CDR3: CASSLEADGHEQYF

V: TRBV6-1
J: TRBJ2-1
size: many
D: .
DNA: TGTGCCAGCAGATGGGGCAGGGGCCTCTACTCCTACAATGAGCAGTTCTTC
CDR3: CASRWGRGLYSYNEQFF

V: TRBV29-1
J: TRBJ1-1
size: many
D: .
DNA: TGCAGCGTTGCGGCAATCTCTGAAGCTTTCTTT
CDR3: CSVAAISEAFF

V: TRBV2
J: TRBJ2-7
size: many
D: .
DNA: TGTGCCATCCTCTTCCTGACAGGTCTCTCGCCCACCTACGAGCAGTACTTC
CDR3: CAILFLTGLSPTYEQYF

V: TRBV2
J: TRBJ1-5
size: .
D: TRBD1
DNA: TGTGCCAGCAGGGGACAGTCGGGTAGTCAGCCCCAGCATTTT
CDR3: CASRGQSGSQPQHF

V: TRBV24-1
J: TRBJ2-3
size: many
D: TRBD1
DNA: TGTGCCACCAGTGATTGGACAGGCTACACAGATACGCAGTATTTT
CDR3: CATSDWTGYTDTQYF

V: TRBV4-3
J: TRBJ2-3
size: few
D: .
DNA: TGCGCCAGCAGCCAAGCGGTGAGAGGGGGTGACTCAGATACGCAGTATTTT
CDR3: CASSQAVRGGDSDTQYF

V: TRBV5-1
J: TRBJ2-2
size: .
D: .
DNA: TGCGCCAGCAGTCGGGCGGCCAACACCGGGGAGCTGTTTTTT
CDR3: CASSRAANTGELFF

V: TRBV6-2/TRBV6-3
J: TRBJ1-5
size: .
D: .
DNA: TGTGCCAGCAGTTACTCCCCTCGGGGCCAGCCCCAGCATTTT
CDR3: CASSYSPRGQPQHF

V: TRBV13
J: TRBJ1-1
size: many
D: .
DNA: TGTGCCAGCAGCCCCCGGGACTGGGGCACTGAAGCTTTCTTT
CDR3: CASSPRDWGTEAFF

V: TRBV9
J: TRBJ1-3
size: few
D: .
DNA: TGTGCCAGCAGCAAGGGACTCTCGGACAGCCTTGGAAACACCATATATTTT
CDR3: CASSKGLSDSLGNTIYF

V: TRBV6-1
J: TRBJ2-7
size: many
D: .
DNA: TGTGCCAGCAGTCGGGTCGCTAGAGGCGAGCAGTACTTC
CDR3: CASSRVARGEQYF